The clone carrying this T cell receptor beta chain was detected a few times. Its matching antigen is unknown. This specimen comes from a study of vaccination effects on CD4 cells after COVID-19. On the study more broadly: After the second dose, samples were taken at median day 72.

Viral peptide pools were used in the ViraFEST assay to expand antigen-specific CD4+ T cells, and sequencing came afterward. The culture ran for about 10 days, and then CD4+ T cells were isolated. The cohort was immunized with two doses of either the BNT162b2 or mRNA-1273 vaccine. Having tested negative for nucleocapsid antibodies, the vaccine recipients showed no prior SARS-CoV-2 infection. Measured with immunoSEQ multiplex PCR; TCRdb has only the in-frame clones, and not every one. In the table there are 35,000 to 40,000 clones, about 80% of which are singletons. V was pared by 10 bases and J by 5 bases, with 24 bases of the junction left unmatched. Germline loops: CDR1 LNHDA, CDR2 SQIVND (reference sequence). The CDR3 consists of 18 residues.

The sequenced sample was CD4+ T cells from PBMCs cultured with HCoV-NL63 spike peptides, obtained after COVID-19 vaccination. The chain has TRBV19 and TRBJ2-7, with 9 nucleotides matching TRBD2. This TCR came from a human donor who received a COVID-19 vaccine. Some clones in this sample may be carry-over from other donors' samples. Here the CDR3 DNA reads TGTGCCAACCGGGGGAAGCAAGCGGGGGGCCGTGTTAAAAACGAGCAGTACGTC. It yields the protein CANRGKQAGGRVKNEQYV.